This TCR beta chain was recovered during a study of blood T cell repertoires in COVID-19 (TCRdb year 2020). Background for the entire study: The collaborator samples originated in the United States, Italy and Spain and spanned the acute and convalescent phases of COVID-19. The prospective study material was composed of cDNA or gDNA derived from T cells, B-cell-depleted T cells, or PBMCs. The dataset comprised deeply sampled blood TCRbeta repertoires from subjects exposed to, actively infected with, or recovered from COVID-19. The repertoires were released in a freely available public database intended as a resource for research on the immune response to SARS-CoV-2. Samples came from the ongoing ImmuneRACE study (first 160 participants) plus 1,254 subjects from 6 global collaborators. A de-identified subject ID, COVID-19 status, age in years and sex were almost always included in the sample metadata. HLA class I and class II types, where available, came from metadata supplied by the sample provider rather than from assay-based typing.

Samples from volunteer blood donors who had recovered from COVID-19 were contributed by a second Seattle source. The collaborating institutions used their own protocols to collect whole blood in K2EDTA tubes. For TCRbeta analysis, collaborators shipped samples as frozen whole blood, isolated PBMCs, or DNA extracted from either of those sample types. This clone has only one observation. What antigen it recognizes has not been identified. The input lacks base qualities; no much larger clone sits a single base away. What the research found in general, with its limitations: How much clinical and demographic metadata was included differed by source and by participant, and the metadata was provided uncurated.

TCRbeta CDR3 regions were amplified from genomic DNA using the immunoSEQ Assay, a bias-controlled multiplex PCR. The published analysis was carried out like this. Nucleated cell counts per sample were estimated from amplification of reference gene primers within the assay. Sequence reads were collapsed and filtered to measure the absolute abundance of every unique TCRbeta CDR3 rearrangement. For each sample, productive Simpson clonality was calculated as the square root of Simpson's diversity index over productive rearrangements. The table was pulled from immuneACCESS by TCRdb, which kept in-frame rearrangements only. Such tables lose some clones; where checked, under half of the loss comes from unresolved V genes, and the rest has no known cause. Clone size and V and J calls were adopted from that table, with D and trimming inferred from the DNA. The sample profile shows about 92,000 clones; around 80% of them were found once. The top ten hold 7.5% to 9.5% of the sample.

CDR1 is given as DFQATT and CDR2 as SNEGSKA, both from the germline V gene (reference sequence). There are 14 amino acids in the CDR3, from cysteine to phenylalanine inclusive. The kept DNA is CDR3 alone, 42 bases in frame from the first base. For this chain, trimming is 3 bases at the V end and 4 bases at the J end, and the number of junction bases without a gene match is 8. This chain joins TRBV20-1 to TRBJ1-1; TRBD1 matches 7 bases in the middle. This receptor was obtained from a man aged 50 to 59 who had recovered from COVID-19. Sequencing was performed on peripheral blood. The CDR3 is CSASRAGGTTEAFF. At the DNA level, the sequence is TGCAGTGCTAGTAGGGCAGGGGGGACCACTGAAGCTTTCTTT.